One sample yielded the 27 T cell receptor beta chains listed below, sequenced in a study of patients and donors after allogeneic stem cell transplantation. MiXCR, run by TCRdb on the RT-PCR reads, gives a single entry per CDR3 protein. Of hundreds of thousands of distinct CDR3 sequences in the sample, roughly an eighth are singletons; the top ten hold 11%. The sequencing sample was made of blood, either unsorted or a sorted T cell fraction (not recorded which). The origin of the receptors is a human donor who was either an allogeneic HSCT recipient or a stem cell or donor lymphocyte infusion donor (not recorded which). It is not recorded whose cells these are; they may come from a transplant donor.

In its sample, this clonotype was seen many times. The chain recombines TRBV3-1 with TRBJ2-7; D is unresolved. V gave up 0 bases and J gave up 2 bases, with 11 bases separating them. This CDR3 spans 15 amino acids. The V gene's germline CDR1 is LGHDT and CDR2 YNNKEL (reference sequence). CDR3 nucleotide sequence: TGTGCCAGCAGCCAAGATCGAGCCGCGGCCTACGAGCAGTACTTC. It encodes CASSQDRAAAYEQYF.

This clonotype has more than one count but fewer than ten. V usage is TRBV20-1 and J usage is TRBJ2-1; TRBD1 is a possible D gene (5 bases). V shed 2 bases and J shed 6 bases, with 20 bases lying between them. Germline assignment: CDR1 DFQATT and CDR2 SNEGSKA (reference sequence). The CDR3 totals 16 residues. In nucleotides, the CDR3 is TGCAGTGCTAGACCATCTAAATCAGGGTTAGCCAATGAGCAGTTCTTC. Its translation is CSARPSKSGLANEQFF.

This clonotype was found many times. This rearrangement joins TRBV5-1 to TRBJ2-2; TRBD1 matches 7 bases. CDR3 length: 15 amino acids. The V and J ends lost 0 bases and 6 bases, in that order; junction bases with no gene match: 5. The V gene's germline CDR1 is SGHRS and CDR2 YFSETQ. The CDR3 bases are TGCGCCAGCAGCTTGGGACAGGGTCCTCCCGGGGAGCTGTTTTTT. It is translated as CASSLGQGPPGELFF. The full variable domain, its missing parts supplied by reference TRBV5-1 and TRBJ2-2, is KAGVTQTPRYLIKTRGQQVTLSCSPISGHRSVSWYQQTPGQGLQFLFEYFSETQRNKGNFPGRFSGRQFSNSRSEMNVSTLELGDSALYLCASSLGQGPPGELFFGEGSRLTVL.

The rearrangement joins TRBV29-1 to TRBJ1-1; a weak D match, TRBD1 (5 bases). Per germline, CDR1 SQVTM and CDR2 ANQGSEA. The CDR3 loop spans 10 amino acids. The germline V and J ends were trimmed by 4 bases and 11 bases, with 11 bases remaining between them. The CDR3 here is CSVVTEWAFF. Written as DNA, the CDR3 is TGCAGCGTTGTGACAGAATGGGCTTTCTTT.

The chain employs TRBV2 and TRBJ1-5; 12 bases agree with TRBD1. The CDR3 is 18 amino acids. The junction had 15 bases not matched to a gene; V was cut back by 6 bases and J by 6 bases. Germline loops: CDR1 SNHLY, CDR2 FYNNEI. The CDR3 spells CASRLRPGQGAFSQPQHF. CDR3 bases: TGTGCCAGCAGACTCAGGCCGGGACAGGGGGCTTTCAGTCAGCCCCAGCATTTT.

This clonotype was detected many times. The J gene is TRBJ2-1, the V gene TRBV7-2; 14 bases line up with TRBD2. V shed 5 bases and J 7 bases; nucleotides not matched to a gene: 10. Germline CDR1 SGHTA, CDR2 FQGNSA. CDR3 length: 17 amino acids. The CDR3, as DNA: TGTGCCAGCAGCACGAAACGACTAGCGGGAGGGGGGAATGAGCAGTTCTTC. It specifies CASSTKRLAGGGNEQFF.

This clonotype was counted ten times or more. The chain employs TRBV2 and TRBJ2-7, with D possibly TRBD1 on 5 matching bases. Trimming stripped 4 bases from V and 6 bases from J, with 10 bases between. This CDR3 comprises 12 residues. Germline V lookup: CDR1 SNHLY, CDR2 FYNNEI. The CDR3 sequence is CASSAYQGEQYF. CDR3 nucleotide sequence: TGTGCCAGCAGTGCTTACCAGGGCGAGCAGTACTTC.

The CDR3 DNA is TGTGCCAGCAGTCGGGGGATGAACACTGAAGCTTTCTTT. Protein: CASSRGMNTEAFF. V gene TRBV6-1 combines with J gene TRBJ1-1; a possible D gene is TRBD1 (5 bases). Per germline, CDR1 MNHNS and CDR2 SASEGT. The CDR3 covers 13 residues. V was cut by 5 bases and J by 0 bases, with 7 bases left in between.

J is TRBJ2-1 and V is TRBV10-3, with D unresolved. The CDR3 length is 15 residues. CDR1 and CDR2 from the germline V gene are ENHRY and SYGVKD. With 8 bases removed from V and 0 bases from J, the gap between germline ends came to 14 bases. The CDR3 coding sequence is TGTGCCATCTCGCCGGATCTGAGCTCCTACAATGAGCAGTTCTTC. Protein: CAISPDLSSYNEQFF.

V is TRBV29-1 and J is TRBJ2-1; no clear D gene. The CDR3 consists of 14 residues. V dropped 6 bases and J dropped 0 bases, with 12 bases sitting between them. Germline CDR1 is SQVTM and CDR2 is ANQGSEA. CDR3 nucleotides: TGCAGCGTGGTTTTTGCGGTCTCCTACAATGAGCAGTTCTTC. Translating gives CSVVFAVSYNEQFF.

There are a few counts of this clonotype. V is TRBV11-2 and J is TRBJ2-7, with D maybe TRBD2 (6 bases). CDR1 and CDR2 from the germline V gene are SGHAT and FQNNGV. Trimming removed 5 bases from V and 9 bases from J, with 20 bases in between. CDR3 length equals 14 residues. CDR3 in DNA: TGTGCCAGCAGCCGGCCCGCGGCAGCGGGTCCGCAGTACTTC. Its protein is CASSRPAAAGPQYF.

Only a few counts were recorded for this clonotype. The rearrangement uses TRBV24-1 and TRBJ2-1; D is uncertain. The germline V gene has CDR1 KGHDR and CDR2 SFDVKD. Between the trimmed V and J ends, which lost 5 bases and 10 bases, there was a span of 11 bases. CDR3 length equals 12 residues. CDR3 DNA sequence: TGTGCCACCAGTGGGGGTGGCCTAGAGCAGTTCTTC. It codes for CATSGGGLEQFF.

The gene calls are TRBV5-6 and TRBJ1-1; D remains ambiguous. Germline V gene data show CDR1 as SGHDT and CDR2 as YYEEEE. The CDR3 contains 13 residues. Trimming left V 0 bases short and J 4 bases short, with 7 bases between. The CDR3 reads CASSLVLSTEAFF. CDR3 coding DNA: TGTGCCAGCAGCTTGGTCTTGAGCACTGAAGCTTTCTTT. The full variable domain, its missing parts supplied by reference TRBV5-6 and TRBJ1-1, is DAGVTQSPTHLIKTRGQQVTLRCSPKSGHDTVSWYQQALGQGPQFIFQYYEEEERQRGNFPDRFSGHQFPNYSSELNVNALLLGDSALYLCASSLVLSTEAFFGQGTRLTVV.

A few counts support this clonotype. CDR3 nucleotide sequence: TGTGCCAGCAGCCAAGATCGGCGGCGGGCCAACGTCCTGACTTTC. This codes for CASSQDRRRANVLTF. The rearrangement joins TRBV3-1 to TRBJ2-6; D gene unclear. Germline V gene data show CDR1 as LGHDT and CDR2 as YNNKEL (reference sequence). CDR3 length: 15 residues. V lost 0 bases and J 5 bases, leaving 8 bases between the germline ends.

This clonotype was detected a few times. The chain uses TRBV21-1 and TRBJ1-1; no DNA check was done on the table's D call, TRBD1. TRBV21-1 is labeled a pseudogene. CDR3 length equals 15 residues. The CDR3 coding sequence is TGTGCCAGCAGCACCCGGACAGGGATGGGAACTGAAGCTTTCTTT. Its protein is CASSTRTGMGTEAFF.

The V gene is TRBV19, the J gene TRBJ1-1; D is perhaps TRBD1 (6 bases). The CDR3 covers 15 residues. Trimming took off 5 bases at V and 3 bases at J, with 16 bases between the two ends. The germline gives CDR1 LNHDA, CDR2 SQIVND (reference sequence). The CDR3 sequence: CASSSLDSLDTEAFF. CDR3 in DNA: TGTGCCAGTAGTTCATTGGACAGTTTGGACACTGAAGCTTTCTTT.

This rearrangement joins TRBV6-1 to TRBJ2-5; D not certain. Germline CDR1 and CDR2: MNHNS and SASEGT. V lost 3 bases and J 3 bases, leaving 11 bases between the germline ends. This CDR3 has 14 residues. This chain's CDR3 is CASSDLRSEETQYF. The CDR3 DNA sequence: TGTGCCAGCAGTGACTTACGGTCCGAAGAGACCCAGTACTTC.

The chain uses TRBV9 and TRBJ1-2; D is unresolved. V dropped 2 bases and J dropped 0 bases, with 11 bases sitting between them. The germline gives CDR1 SGDLS, CDR2 YYNGEE. This CDR3 has 15 residues. CDR3 residues: CASSVSGDSNYGYTF. The CDR3 coding sequence is TGTGCCAGCAGCGTGTCGGGTGATTCTAACTATGGCTACACCTTC.

The CDR3 spells CASSIRRNTEAFF. CDR3 DNA sequence: TGTGCCAGTAGTATAAGGCGGAACACTGAAGCTTTCTTT. This chain uses TRBV19 with TRBJ1-1; D remains ambiguous. Germline V gene sequence: CDR1 LNHDA, CDR2 SQIVND (reference sequence). V lost 2 bases and J lost 1, with 5 bases in between. This CDR3 spans 13 amino acids.

This sequence joins TRBV20-1 and TRBJ2-5; 8 bases map to TRBD1. The J segment lost 4 bases and the V segment lost 6 bases, leaving 4 bases of the junction unmatched. The CDR3 spans 12 residues. Germline V gives CDR1 DFQATT, CDR2 SNEGSKA (reference sequence). CDR3: CSAPGQGETQYF. CDR3 coding DNA: TGCAGTGCCCCCGGACAGGGAGAGACCCAGTACTTC.

This clonotype occurred a few times. The J gene is TRBJ1-6, the V gene TRBV28; 10 bases match TRBD1. Looked up from germline, CDR1 is MDHEN and CDR2 is SYDVKM. Trimming at V came to 3 bases and at J to 14 bases, leaving 16 bases not matched to a gene. The CDR3 is made up of 17 amino acids. The CDR3 region has the DNA TGTGCCAGCAGTTTTTGGGACAGGGGTTCCTTTTTTCAATCCCTCCACTTT. The encoded protein is CASSFWDRGSFFQSLHF.

This clonotype was counted between two and nine times. This sequence joins TRBV3-1 and TRBJ2-5; D is perhaps TRBD1 (6 bases). This CDR3 contains 13 residues. V was pared by 8 bases and J by 4 bases, with 14 bases between. Looked up from germline, CDR1 is LGHDT and CDR2 is YNNKEL (reference sequence). CDR3 loop: CASSEGGSETQYF. Here the CDR3 DNA reads TGTGCCAGCTCCGAAGGGGGTTCAGAGACCCAGTACTTC.

This clonotype was seen many times. This chain uses TRBV9 with TRBJ2-1; no clear D gene. This CDR3 region has 12 residues. Trimming stripped 0 bases from V and 4 bases from J, with 2 bases between. Per germline, CDR1 SGDLS and CDR2 YYNGEE. The CDR3, as DNA: TGTGCCAGCAGCGTAGGTTACAATGAGCAGTTCTTC. Its protein product is CASSVGYNEQFF.

This clonotype was counted ten times or more. The chain is built from TRBV7-2 and TRBJ2-5; 9 nucleotides line up with TRBD2. CDR3 length equals 16 residues. Per the germline V gene, CDR1 is SGHTA and CDR2 is FQGNSA. The J segment lost 4 bases and the V segment lost 4 bases, leaving 10 bases of the junction unmatched. This chain's CDR3 is CASSSQIGSGGETQYF. The CDR3 nucleotides are TGTGCCAGCAGCTCCCAGATAGGTAGCGGGGGAGAGACCCAGTACTTC.

This clonotype has ten or more counts. This rearrangement joins TRBV5-5 to TRBJ1-5; no clear D. The CDR3 has 16 residues. V was cut by 0 bases and J by 0 bases, with 10 bases left in between. Germline values: CDR1 SGHKS, CDR2 YYEKEE (reference sequence). The CDR3 DNA sequence: TGTGCCAGCAGCTTGGAGGCAGGAAATAGCAATCAGCCCCAGCATTTT. Translating it yields CASSLEAGNSNQPQHF.

This clonotype has a handful of counts. The chain couples TRBV30 to TRBJ2-3, with TRBD1 matching 8 bases. From germline, CDR1 is GTSNPN and CDR2 SVGIG (reference sequence). The V segment lost 2 bases and the J segment 2 bases; nucleotides outside the gene matches: 6. The CDR3 consists of 15 residues. CDR3 bases: TGTGCCTGGAGTCCCGGGACAGGTCCCACAGATACGCAGTATTTT. Translated, it gives CAWSPGTGPTDTQYF. Combining the CDR3 with reference TRBV30 and TRBJ2-3 gives the whole variable domain SQTIHQWPATLVQPVGSPLSLECTVEGTSNPNLYWYRQAAGRGLQLLFYSVGIGQISSEVPQNLSASRPQDRQFILSSKKLLLSDSGFYLCAWSPGTGPTDTQYFGPGTRLTVL.

Note on this clonotype: With a much larger clone just one base away, this may be a read error. The chain joins TRBV5-1 to TRBJ1-1; 7 nucleotides agree with TRBD1. Germline assignment: CDR1 SGHRS and CDR2 YFSETQ. The CDR3 is 15 amino acids. J gave up 0 bases and V 6 bases, and 8 bases lay outside the gene matches. CDR3 DNA sequence: TGCGCCAGCACCCGGGACAGCACTATGAACACTGAAGCTTTCTTT. Encoded protein: CASTRDSTMNTEAFF.